The rows below give T cell receptor beta chains drawn from one sample of a study of T cells after yellow fever vaccination. Using its own MiXCR run on the 5' RACE reads, TCRdb lists one record per CDR3 protein. The sample includes around 530,000 distinct CDR3 sequences, about 17% of them seen just once. The sequences come from PBMCs, collected about 5 days after the first yellow fever vaccination. These receptors originate from a young man who received the YFV17D yellow fever vaccine. CDR3s include the opening cysteine and the closing phenylalanine or tryptophan. D genes are given only for firm matches. Size is omitted from some rows. Given values are once, few, many or a class for expanded clones.

TRBJ2-3 TRBV11-2 NA NA CASSTIDTQYF TGTGCCAGCAGCACGATAGATACGCAGTATTTT
TRBJ2-3 TRBV12-3/TRBV12-4 NA NA CASSLWLRGDTQYF TGTGCCAGCAGTTTATGGCTGAGGGGGGATACGCAGTATTTT
TRBJ1-6 TRBV4-2 NA TRBD1 CASSQLDRGNSPLHF TGTGCCAGCAGCCAATTGGACAGGGGGAACTCACCCCTCCACTTT
TRBJ2-5 TRBV6-5 few NA CASSYSAAGDLGETQYF TGTGCCAGCAGTTACTCGGCGGCAGGGGATCTGGGAGAGACCCAGTACTTC
TRBJ2-5 TRBV11-3 few NA CARPLGSNAQETQYF TGTGCCAGGCCTTTAGGCAGCAATGCACAAGAGACCCAGTACTTC
TRBJ1-2 TRBV6-5 few NA CASSYNGHTNYGYTF TGTGCCAGCAGTTACAACGGACACACTAACTATGGCTACACCTTC
TRBJ2-1 TRBV4-1 few TRBD1 CASSQVGQGAHNEQFF TGCGCCAGCAGCCAAGTCGGACAGGGTGCCCACAATGAGCAGTTCTTC
TRBJ2-2 TRBV15 NA TRBD1 CATSRGQGDGELFF TGTGCCACCAGCAGGGGACAGGGAGACGGGGAGCTGTTTTTT
TRBJ1-3 TRBV6-1 NA NA CASRTGTHSGNTIYF TGTGCCAGCAGGACCGGGACACACTCTGGAAACACCATATATTTT
TRBJ2-3 TRBV7-2 few NA CASSLGISTDTQYF TGTGCCAGCAGCTTGGGGATCAGCACAGATACGCAGTATTTT
TRBJ2-3 TRBV13 few NA CASSRPGTRTDTQYF TGTGCCAGCAGCCGACCCGGGACTCGCACAGATACGCAGTATTTT
TRBJ1-5 TRBV6-2/TRBV6-3 NA TRBD1 CASSYSRDRRLDQPQHF TGTGCCAGCAGTTACTCCCGGGACAGAAGGTTGGATCAGCCCCAGCATTTT
TRBJ2-1 TRBV20-1 few NA CSARADSSSYNEQFF TGCAGTGCTAGAGCCGACAGCAGCTCCTACAATGAGCAGTTCTTC
TRBJ2-7 TRBV11-1 NA TRBD1 CASSSSGQVHEQYF TGTGCCAGCAGCTCGTCGGGACAGGTCCACGAGCAGTACTTC
TRBJ1-2 TRBV6-5 few TRBD1 CASRLDRGGGYTF TGTGCCAGCAGACTCGACAGGGGAGGAGGCTACACCTTC
TRBJ1-2 TRBV11-2 NA TRBD1 CASSIGQGTAYYGYTF TGTGCCAGCAGCATAGGACAGGGCACTGCGTACTATGGCTACACCTTC
TRBJ2-6 TRBV6-5 few NA CASSWGRTGANVLTF TGTGCCAGCAGTTGGGGCAGAACCGGGGCCAACGTCCTGACTTTC
TRBJ2-1 TRBV7-6 NA TRBD1 CASSLRTGVYNEQFF TGTGCCAGCAGCTTAAGGACAGGGGTCTACAATGAGCAGTTCTTC
TRBJ2-3 TRBV2 many NA CASSELEDTQYF TGTGCCAGCAGTGAACTGGAAGATACGCAGTATTTT
TRBJ2-5 TRBV7-2 few NA CASSLAWVETQYF TGTGCCAGCAGCTTAGCCTGGGTAGAGACCCAGTACTTC
TRBJ2-7 TRBV29-1 few NA CSVGASYEQYF TGCAGCGTAGGAGCCTCCTACGAGCAGTACTTC
TRBJ2-3 TRBV4-3 NA TRBD2 CASSPNPAGGLDTDTQYF TGCGCCAGCAGCCCCAACCCTGCGGGGGGCCTTGACACAGATACGCAGTATTTT
TRBJ2-1 TRBV19 few NA CASSSRARNEQFF TGTGCCAGTAGTTCCCGGGCCAGAAATGAGCAGTTCTTC
TRBJ2-3 TRBV6-2/TRBV6-3 NA TRBD2 CASSRDTFGLAGGPADTQYF TGTGCCAGCAGTCGAGACACCTTCGGACTAGCGGGGGGGCCAGCAGATACGCAGTATTTT
TRBJ2-1 TRBV11-2 few TRBD2 CASSVSSGGYNEQFF TGTGCCAGCAGCGTCTCTAGCGGGGGTTACAATGAGCAGTTCTTC
TRBJ1-1 TRBV5-1 few NA CASSLLSGEAFF TGCGCCAGCAGCTTGCTGAGTGGTGAAGCTTTCTTT
TRBJ2-2 TRBV7-9 NA TRBD1 CASSSATQGSGELFF TGTGCCAGCAGCTCGGCGACACAGGGGTCCGGGGAGCTGTTTTTT
TRBJ1-2 TRBV12-3/TRBV12-4 few TRBD1 CASRMGQENYGYTF TGTGCCAGCAGAATGGGACAGGAAAACTATGGCTACACCTTC
TRBJ2-7 TRBV4-3 NA NA CASSLEWGDRYEQYF TGCGCCAGCAGCCTAGAGTGGGGGGATAGGTACGAGCAGTACTTC